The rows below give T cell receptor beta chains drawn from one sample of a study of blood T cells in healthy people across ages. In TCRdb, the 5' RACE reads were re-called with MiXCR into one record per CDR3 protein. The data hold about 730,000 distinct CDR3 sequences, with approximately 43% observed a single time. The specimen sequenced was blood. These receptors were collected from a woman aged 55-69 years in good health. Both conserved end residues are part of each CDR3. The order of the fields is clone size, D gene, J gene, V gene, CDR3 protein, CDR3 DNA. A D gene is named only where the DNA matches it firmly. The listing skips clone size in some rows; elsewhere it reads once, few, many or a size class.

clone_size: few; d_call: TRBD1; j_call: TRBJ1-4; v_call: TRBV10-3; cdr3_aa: CAISESGTGREKLFF; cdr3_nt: TGTGCCATCAGTGAGTCGGGGACAGGGAGAGAAAAACTGTTTTTT
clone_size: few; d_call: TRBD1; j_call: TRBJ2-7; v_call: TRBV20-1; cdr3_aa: CSAGGQGDYEQYF; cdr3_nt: TGCAGTGCCGGGGGACAGGGGGACTACGAGCAGTACTTC
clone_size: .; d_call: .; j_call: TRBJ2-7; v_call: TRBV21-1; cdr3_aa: CASNINLGSSYSYEQYF; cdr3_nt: TGTGCCAGCAACATAAATCTAGGCAGTTCCTACTCCTACGAGCAGTACTTC
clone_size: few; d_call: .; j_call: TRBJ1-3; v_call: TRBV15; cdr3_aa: CATSRVEDSGNTIYF; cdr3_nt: TGTGCCACCAGCAGAGTCGAGGACTCTGGAAACACCATATATTTT
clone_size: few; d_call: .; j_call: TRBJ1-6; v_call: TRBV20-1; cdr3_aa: CSGIRGSDSPLHF; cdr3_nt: TGCAGCGGAATCAGGGGCAGTGATTCACCCCTCCACTTT
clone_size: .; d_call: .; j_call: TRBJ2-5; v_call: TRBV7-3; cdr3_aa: CASSPRTGETQYF; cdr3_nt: TGTGCCAGCAGCCCTCGAACCGGAGAGACCCAGTACTTC
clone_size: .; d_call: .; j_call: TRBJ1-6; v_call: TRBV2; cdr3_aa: CASSEARVNSPLHF; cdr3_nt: TGTGCCAGCAGTGAAGCGAGGGTGAATTCACCCCTCCACTTT
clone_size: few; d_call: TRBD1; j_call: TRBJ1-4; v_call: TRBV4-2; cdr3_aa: CASSQTGTANEKLFF; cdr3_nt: TGTGCCAGCAGCCAAACCGGGACAGCGAATGAAAAACTGTTTTTT
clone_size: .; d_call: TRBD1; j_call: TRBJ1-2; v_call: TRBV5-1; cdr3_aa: CASSYNRDRDGYTF; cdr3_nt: TGCGCCAGCAGCTACAACCGGGACAGGGACGGCTACACCTTC
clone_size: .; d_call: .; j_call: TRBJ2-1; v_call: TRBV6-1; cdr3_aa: CASSSGYSYNEQFF; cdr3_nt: TGTGCCAGCAGTTCCGGATATAGCTACAATGAGCAGTTCTTC
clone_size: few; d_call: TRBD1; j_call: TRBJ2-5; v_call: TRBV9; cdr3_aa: CASSNSPGTEETQYF; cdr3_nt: TGTGCCAGCAGCAACTCGCCCGGGACAGAGGAGACCCAGTACTTC
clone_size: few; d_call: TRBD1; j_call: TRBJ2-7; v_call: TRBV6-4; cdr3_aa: CASRGGTGRTSEQYF; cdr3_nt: TGTGCCAGCAGGGGTGGGACAGGGCGGACCTCCGAGCAGTACTTC
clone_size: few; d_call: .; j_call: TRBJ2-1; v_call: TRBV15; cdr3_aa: CATSETAGWNEQFF; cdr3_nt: TGTGCCACCAGCGAGACGGCAGGGTGGAATGAGCAGTTCTTC
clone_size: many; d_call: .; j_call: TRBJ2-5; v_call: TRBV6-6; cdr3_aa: CASSYSGDQETQYF; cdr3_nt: TGTGCCAGCAGTTACTCAGGTGACCAAGAGACCCAGTACTTC
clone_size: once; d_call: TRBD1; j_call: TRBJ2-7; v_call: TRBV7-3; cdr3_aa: CASSQDRDHEQYF; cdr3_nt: TGTGCCAGCAGCCAGGACAGGGACCACGAGCAGTACTTC